These T cell receptor beta chains were read from a single sample in a study of shared clonotypes between healthy human individuals. TCRdb keeps only in-frame clones here, not all; method: immunoSEQ multiplex PCR. The table includes about 1 million clones, about 76% detected once. Specimen: memory CD4+ T cells sorted from blood. The receptors originated from a young man in good health. Both conserved end residues are part of each CDR3. A D gene is named only where the DNA matches it firmly. Expanded clones are given a class, and other clones once, few, many or no size at all.

d_gene	v_gene	j_gene	abundance	CDR3nt	CDR3aa
NA	TRBV6-1	TRBJ1-4	NA	TGTGCCAGCACCAGTTTGAAGGGACTGTTTTTT	CASTSLKGLFF
TRBD2	TRBV11-2	TRBJ2-1	NA	TGTGCCAGCAGCTCCCGGAGGGGGGGGACTAGCCTCAATGAGCAGTTCTTC	CASSSRRGGTSLNEQFF
NA	TRBV5-1	TRBJ2-5	few	TGCGCCAGCAGCCTAGGAGGACCTCAGGAGACCCAGTACTTC	CASSLGGPQETQYF
NA	TRBV5-4	TRBJ2-3	NA	TGTGCCAGCAGCCTCACCGAGCGGCACACAGATACGCAGTATTTT	CASSLTERHTDTQYF
TRBD2	TRBV9	TRBJ2-3	NA	TGTGCCAGCAGCGTAGGGGTACTAGCGGGAACAGATACGCAGTATTTT	CASSVGVLAGTDTQYF
TRBD1	TRBV19	TRBJ1-1	NA	TGTGCCAGTATCCCGGGACAGGGGTCCCACGGAGCTTTCTTT	CASIPGQGSHGAFF
TRBD1	TRBV6-5	TRBJ2-7	NA	TGTGCCAGCAGTTACCTCTGGACAGGGTCCGAGCAGTACTTC	CASSYLWTGSEQYF
TRBD1	TRBV5-1	TRBJ1-2	NA	TGCGCCAGCAGCTTGGACAGGGGGACTGATGGCTACACCTTC	CASSLDRGTDGYTF
NA	TRBV7-2	TRBJ1-5	NA	TGTGCCAGCAGCTTAGACAGCAATCAGCCCCAGCATTTT	CASSLDSNQPQHF
TRBD1	TRBV10-1	TRBJ2-7	NA	TGCGCCAGCAGTCCACAGACAGGGAACGAGCAGTACTTC	CASSPQTGNEQYF
NA	TRBV10-3	TRBJ2-1	NA	TGTGCCATCAGTGAAGTGGGATCGAGGGGTGAGCAGTTCTTC	CAISEVGSRGEQFF
TRBD2	TRBV13	TRBJ2-6	few	TGTGCCAGCAGCCTCAGGACTAGCGGGAGTTCTGGGGCCAACGTCCTGACTTTC	CASSLRTSGSSGANVLTF
NA	TRBV6-5	TRBJ2-3	NA	TGTGCCAGCAGAACACCCAGCACAGATACGCAGTATTTT	CASRTPSTDTQYF
NA	TRBV21-1	TRBJ2-5	NA	TGTGCCAGCAGCAAATCCGCGGAGACCCAGTACTTC	CASSKSAETQYF
NA	TRBV28	TRBJ1-3	NA	TGTGCCAGCAGTCCGCCGTACATTGGAAACACCATATATTTT	CASSPPYIGNTIYF
NA	TRBV7-2	TRBJ2-2	NA	TGTGCCAGCAGTCCAGGGGGGACGGCCGGGGAGCTGTTTTTT	CASSPGGTAGELFF
NA	TRBV5-1	TRBJ1-1	NA	TGCGCCAGCAAAGGGGACACCGGTATGAACACTGAAGCTTTCTTT	CASKGDTGMNTEAFF
TRBD2	TRBV19	TRBJ2-2	NA	TGTGCCACGGGAGGTCTCAGAATAACCGGGGAGCTGTTTTTT	CATGGLRITGELFF